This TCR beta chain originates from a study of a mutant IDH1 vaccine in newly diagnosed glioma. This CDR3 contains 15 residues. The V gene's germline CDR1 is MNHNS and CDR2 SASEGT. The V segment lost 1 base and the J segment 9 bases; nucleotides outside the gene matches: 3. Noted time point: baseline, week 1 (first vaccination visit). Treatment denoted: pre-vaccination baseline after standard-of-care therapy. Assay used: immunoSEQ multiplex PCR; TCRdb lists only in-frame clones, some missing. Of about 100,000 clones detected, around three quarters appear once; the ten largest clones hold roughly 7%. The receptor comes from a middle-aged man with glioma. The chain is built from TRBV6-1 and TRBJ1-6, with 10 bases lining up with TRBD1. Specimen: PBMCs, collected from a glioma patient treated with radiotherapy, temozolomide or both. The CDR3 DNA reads TGTGCCAGCAGTGAAGGACAGGGGGCAGGTTCACCCCTCCACTTT. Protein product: CASSEGQGAGSPLHF.